This T cell receptor beta chain was sequenced in a study of PD-L1 blockade in urothelial cancer. About the study: Patients had been given 0 to 3 earlier chemotherapy regimens.

The time point here: pretreatment peripheral blood. The CDR3 is 13 amino acids. V lost 3 bases and J 6 bases, leaving 8 bases between the germline ends. Germline CDR1 SGHTA, CDR2 FQGTGA. Libraries were prepared by immunoSEQ multiplex PCR; TCRdb keeps only in-frame clonotypes and omits some of them. The sample lists under 60,000 clones, under 90% occurring once. The rearrangement links TRBV7-3 to TRBJ2-2; D is uncertain. Here the sequenced sample was PBMCs, taken around atezolizumab (anti-PD-L1) treatment. The TCR was taken from a man between 65 and 85 years old with urothelial cancer. CDR3 protein: CASSLTRPGELFF. The CDR3 DNA reads as TGTGCCAGCAGCTTGACGCGGCCCGGGGAGCTGTTTTTT.